This T cell receptor (beta chain) comes out of a study of shared clonotypes between healthy human individuals (dated by TCRdb to 2019 to 2021). The study in broad terms: A couple of women and three men aged 18 to 49 years were included in the cohort. For each donor, three plates each were used for CD4 naive and CD4 memory, two plates were used for CD8 naive, and one plate was used for CD8 memory. Blood TCR repertoires of roughly 5 healthy adults were deeply sequenced to estimate repertoire size and the extent of clonotype sharing between individuals. To increase sequencing depth and limit assay-specific biases, TCR repertoire library preparation and sequencing were carried out by different laboratories using diverse techniques. Per donor, leukapheresis produced somewhere between about 0.9 and 10 billion PBMCs. What the study reported, not specific to this receptor: Compared with non-shared clonotypes, clonotypes shared by all four sorted-subset donors had higher generation probabilities. Because the study included only a small number of donors, the genetic and exposure-history diversity represented was limited. Sampling was restricted to blood, and TCR repertoires in tissues likely differ from the TCR repertoires found in blood. Even with the large sequencing depth, rarefaction of the sorted-subset datasets indicated that sequencing was incomplete. Sharing across a few donors was observed for approximately 5% of naive CD4, less than 4% of naive CD8, 2% to 2.5% of memory CD4, and over 0.3% of memory CD8 clonotypes. Pairwise subsampling led to the expectation that sequencing depth would affect the degree of clonotype sharing among donors. Estimated clonotype richness was generally larger for naive than for memory subsets.

On this clone: Its recognized antigen is unknown. No base quality values were provided; no much bigger clone lies one nucleotide off.

TCR CDR3 regions were amplified from genomic DNA by multiplex PCR using the deep immunoSEQ assay. Genomic DNA extracted from each cell subset was distributed evenly over all wells of several immunoSEQ 96-well plates, and each plate served as one replicate. For sorted subsets, each replicate PCR was loaded with roughly 200 ng genomic DNA, equivalent to 30,000 or so T cell genomes. Purified libraries were quantified with a Qubit 3.0 fluorometer, sized on a Bioanalyzer 2100, and re-quantified with the KAPA Library Quantification kit. Every immunoSEQ 96-well plate was sequenced on a separate single-read 150-cycle Illumina NextSeq 550 flow cell. The original pipeline was this. Because the immunoSEQ output held only junctional sequences and lacked quality scores, the filtering could not match the filtering applied to full-length reads. Sequences were annotated with PyIR, a Python wrapper for IgBLAST v1.9, and V/J genes and CDR3 were assigned using IMGT germline references. Any read was removed if the V/J assignment was weak (E-value above 1e-6), the CDR3 was missing, or the read contained stop codons, out-of-frame junctions, or ambiguous translated residues. A V3J clonotype was defined by an identical inferred V gene, J gene, and CDR3 amino acid sequence. Percentage overlap between repertoires was computed as shared unique clonotypes divided by the size of the smaller repertoire. Three approaches were used to assess repertoire richness: RTK rarefaction, the Chao1 estimator, and Recon v2.1 estimates of unobserved clonotypes. For all TCRbeta clonotypes obtained by the gDNA method from four donors, generation probabilities were computed with OLGA. TCRdb carries this immuneACCESS record with in-frame sequences only. Its versions omit some clonotypes, under half of them owing to an unresolved V gene in the studies checked, with the rest unexplained. V and J calls and clone size are as listed in that table; D and trimming were resolved from the DNA. The sample table lists over a million clones, 95% to 97% of them with a count of one. Approximately 1.1% of the sample belongs to the ten largest clones.

Donors were healthy HIV-negative adults with no recently reported acute infections or vaccinations. All donors were Caucasian adults living in Nashville, Tennessee, USA. Magnetic negative selection was used to enrich CD4+ T cells, after which naive cells were positively selected on CD45RA and the negative fraction became the memory subset. Blood was obtained by leukapheresis, after which PBMCs were separated by Ficoll-Histopaque density gradient centrifugation and cryopreserved in liquid nitrogen vapor phase. Purity and quantity of every magnetically sorted T cell population were checked by analytical flow cytometry. Genomic DNA was isolated from every sorted fraction and measured by UV absorbance on a Nanodrop 2000c. The germline V gene sets CDR1 to SNHLY and CDR2 to FYNNEI. Trimming at the junction amounts to 5 bases on V and 0 bases on J, and the germline ends lie 9 bases apart. Spanning cysteine to phenylalanine, the CDR3 consists of 14 amino acids. The entry retains the CDR3 DNA only, 42 bases that are in frame from base 1.

Sequencing was performed on naive CD4+ T cells sorted from blood. In the paper's terms, the cell subset or site label means: CD45RA+ positively selected. The chain couples TRBV2 to TRBJ2-3; no D gene call is confident. The TCR was taken from a man aged 25 to 40 in good health. The CDR3 protein: CASSRLPSTDTQYF. The DNA reads TGTGCCAGCAGTAGATTGCCCAGCACAGATACGCAGTATTTT.